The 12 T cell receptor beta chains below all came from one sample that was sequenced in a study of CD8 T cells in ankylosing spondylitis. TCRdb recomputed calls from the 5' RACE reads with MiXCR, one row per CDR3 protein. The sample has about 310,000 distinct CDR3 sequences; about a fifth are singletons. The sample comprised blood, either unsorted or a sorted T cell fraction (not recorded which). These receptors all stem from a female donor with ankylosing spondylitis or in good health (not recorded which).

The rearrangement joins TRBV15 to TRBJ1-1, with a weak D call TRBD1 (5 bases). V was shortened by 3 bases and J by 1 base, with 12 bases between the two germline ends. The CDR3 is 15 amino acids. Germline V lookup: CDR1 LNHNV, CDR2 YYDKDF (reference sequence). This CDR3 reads CATSRRTSGNTEAFF. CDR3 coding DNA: TGTGCCACCAGCAGGAGGACATCGGGGAACACTGAAGCTTTCTTT.

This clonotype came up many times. As DNA, the CDR3 is TGCAGCGCCAAGGACAGGGCCGAGACCCAGTACTTC. Translated, it gives CSAKDRAETQYF. The chain couples TRBV29-1 to TRBJ2-5; 8 bases fit TRBD1. In germline, CDR1 is SQVTM, CDR2 ANQGSEA. V lost 7 bases to trimming and J lost 5 bases; unmatched junction nucleotides: 6. The CDR3 has 12 amino acids.

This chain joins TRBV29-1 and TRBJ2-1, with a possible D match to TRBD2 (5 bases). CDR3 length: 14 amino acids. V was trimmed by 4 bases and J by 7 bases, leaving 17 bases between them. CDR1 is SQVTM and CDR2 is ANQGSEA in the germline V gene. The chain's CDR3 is CSVARRGGLNEQFF. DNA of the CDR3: TGCAGCGTTGCTCGACGGGGTGGGTTGAATGAGCAGTTCTTC.

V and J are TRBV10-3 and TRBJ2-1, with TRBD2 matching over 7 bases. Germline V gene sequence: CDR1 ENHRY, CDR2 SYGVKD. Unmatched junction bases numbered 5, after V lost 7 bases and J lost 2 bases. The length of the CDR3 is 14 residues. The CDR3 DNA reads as TGTGCCATCACGAGCGGGGCAACCTACAATGAGCAGTTCTTC. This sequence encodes CAITSGATYNEQFF.

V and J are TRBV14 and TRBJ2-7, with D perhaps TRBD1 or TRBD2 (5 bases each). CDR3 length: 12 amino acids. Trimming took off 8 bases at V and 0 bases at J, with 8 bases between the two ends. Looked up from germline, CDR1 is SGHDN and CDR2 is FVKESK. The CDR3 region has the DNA TGTGCCAGCGGGGGAAACTCCTACGAGCAGTACTTC. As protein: CASGGNSYEQYF.

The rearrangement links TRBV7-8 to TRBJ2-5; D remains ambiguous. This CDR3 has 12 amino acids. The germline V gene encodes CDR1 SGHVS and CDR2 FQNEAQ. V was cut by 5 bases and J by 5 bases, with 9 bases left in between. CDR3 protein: CASSRNRETQYF. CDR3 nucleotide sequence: TGTGCCAGCAGCCGGAATCGGGAGACCCAGTACTTC.

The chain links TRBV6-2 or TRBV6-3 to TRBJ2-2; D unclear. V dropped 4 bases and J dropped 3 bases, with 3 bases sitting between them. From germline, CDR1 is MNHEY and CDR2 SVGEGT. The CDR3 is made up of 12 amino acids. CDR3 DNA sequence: TGTGCCAGCAGTTCCCACACCGGGGAGCTGTTTTTT. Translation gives CASSSHTGELFF.

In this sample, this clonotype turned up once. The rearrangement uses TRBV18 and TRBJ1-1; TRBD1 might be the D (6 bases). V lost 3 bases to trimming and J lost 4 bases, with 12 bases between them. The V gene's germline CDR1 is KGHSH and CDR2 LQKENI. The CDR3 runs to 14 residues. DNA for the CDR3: TGTGCCAGCTCACCCATCCAGGGGAGCACTGAAGCTTTCTTT. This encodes CASSPIQGSTEAFF.

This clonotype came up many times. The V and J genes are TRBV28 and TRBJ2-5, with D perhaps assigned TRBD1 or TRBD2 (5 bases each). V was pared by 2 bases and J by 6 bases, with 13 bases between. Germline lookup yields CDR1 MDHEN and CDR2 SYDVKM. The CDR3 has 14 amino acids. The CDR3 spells CASSLTAGTKTQYF. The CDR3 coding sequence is TGTGCCAGCAGTTTAACGGCAGGGACGAAGACCCAGTACTTC.

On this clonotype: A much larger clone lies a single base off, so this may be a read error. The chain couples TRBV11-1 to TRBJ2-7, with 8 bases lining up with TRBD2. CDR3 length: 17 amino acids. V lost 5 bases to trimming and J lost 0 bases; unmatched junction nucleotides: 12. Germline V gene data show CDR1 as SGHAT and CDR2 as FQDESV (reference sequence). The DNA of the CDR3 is TGTGCCAGCAGCCCCAGCCCGTGGCGGGGGGCCTCCTACGAGCAGTACTTC. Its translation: CASSPSPWRGASYEQYF.

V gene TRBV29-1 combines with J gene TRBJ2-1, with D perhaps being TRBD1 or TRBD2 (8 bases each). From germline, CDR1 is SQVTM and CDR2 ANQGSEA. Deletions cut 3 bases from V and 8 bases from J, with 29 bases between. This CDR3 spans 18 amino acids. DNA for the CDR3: TGCAGCGTTGACCAGGACAGGGTTGCGGGAGGCCGTCGGGATGAGCAGTTCTTC. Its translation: CSVDQDRVAGGRRDEQFF.

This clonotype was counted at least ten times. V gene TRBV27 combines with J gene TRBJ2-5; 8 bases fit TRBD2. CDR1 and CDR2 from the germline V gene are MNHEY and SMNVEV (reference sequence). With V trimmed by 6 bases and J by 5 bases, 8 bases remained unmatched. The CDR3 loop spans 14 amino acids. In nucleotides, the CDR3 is TGTGCCAGCAGACGGGAGGGAGGTTGGGAGACCCAGTACTTC. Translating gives CASRREGGWETQYF.